This T cell receptor beta chain originates from a study of blood T cell repertoires in COVID-19. The assay was immunoSEQ multiplex PCR, and TCRdb's table has in-frame clones only and misses some. The sample holds 45,000 to 60,000 clones; about 81% are singletons and the top ten take more than 2%. Germline CDR1 MNHEY, CDR2 SMNVEV (reference sequence). The length of the CDR3 is 13 residues. The V segment lost 0 bases and the J segment 5 bases; nucleotides outside the gene matches: 1. Sequencing was done on a sample of peripheral blood. The origin of this receptor is a man aged 50-59 years with acute or convalescent COVID-19. The genes are TRBV27 and TRBJ2-7, with 7 bases matching TRBD1. CDR3 in DNA: TGTGCCAGCAGTTTATCAGGGGGCAACGAGCAGTACTTC. Residues: CASSLSGGNEQYF.